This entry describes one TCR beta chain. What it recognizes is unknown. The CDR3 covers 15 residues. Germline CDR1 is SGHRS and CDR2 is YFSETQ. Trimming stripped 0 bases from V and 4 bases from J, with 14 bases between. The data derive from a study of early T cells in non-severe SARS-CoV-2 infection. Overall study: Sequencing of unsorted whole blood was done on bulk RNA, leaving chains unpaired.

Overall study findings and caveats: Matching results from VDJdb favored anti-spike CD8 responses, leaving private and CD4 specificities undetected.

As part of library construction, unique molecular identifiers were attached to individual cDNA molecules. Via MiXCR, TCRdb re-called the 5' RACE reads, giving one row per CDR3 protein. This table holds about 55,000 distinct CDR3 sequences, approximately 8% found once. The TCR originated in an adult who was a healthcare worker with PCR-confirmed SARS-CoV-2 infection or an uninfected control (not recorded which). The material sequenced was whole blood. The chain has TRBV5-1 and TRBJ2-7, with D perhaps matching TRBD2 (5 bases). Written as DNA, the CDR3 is TGCGCCAGCAGCTTGGTGGCGGACCCGGGGTACGAGCAGTACTTC. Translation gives CASSLVADPGYEQYF.